One and the same sample provided the 24 T cell receptor beta chains below, sequenced in a study of blood T cell repertoires in COVID-19 (dated by TCRdb to the early 2020s). Libraries were made using the immunoSEQ multiplex PCR assay. Imported from immuneACCESS, the table was reduced by TCRdb to in-frame sequences with V and J called. These copies leave out some clones; in studies compared against another copy, an unresolved V gene accounts for under half, and the cause of the remainder is not known. For this sample the table gives fewer than 150,000 clones, of which over 80% were detected only once. Under 20% of the sample goes to the ten largest clones. The sample taken for sequencing was PBMCs or T cells enriched from blood (not recorded which). The receptors here all came from a man aged 25 to 40 who had recovered from COVID-19.

The V and J genes are TRBV28 and TRBJ2-7; 7 bases are shared with TRBD2. Germline CDR1 MDHEN, CDR2 SYDVKM. The length of the CDR3 is 13 residues. V lost 7 bases and J lost 0; bases outside the gene matches: 3. The CDR3: CASTGGSSYEQYF. In DNA form, the CDR3 reads TGTGCCAGCACCGGGGGGAGCTCCTACGAGCAGTACTTC. Full variable domain (outside the CDR3, taken from reference TRBV28 and TRBJ2-7): DVKVTQSSRYLVKRTGEKVFLECVQDMDHENMFWYRQDPGLGLRLIYFSYDVKMKEKGDIPEGYSVSREKKERFSLILESASTNQTSMYLCASTGGSSYEQYFGPGTRLTVT.

The chain combines TRBV29-1 with TRBJ2-2, with D uncertain. Germline V gene data show CDR1 as SQVTM and CDR2 as ANQGSEA. The CDR3 is 15 residues long. Deletions cut 1 base from V and 6 bases from J, with 15 bases between. The CDR3 protein is CSVEAPGDVPGELFF. In nucleotides, the CDR3 is TGCAGCGTTGAAGCCCCAGGTGATGTACCCGGGGAGCTGTTTTTT.

The chain employs TRBV7-2 and TRBJ2-1; 7 bases agree with TRBD2. The ends lost 5 bases at V and 8 bases at J; junction bases unmatched: 9. The CDR3 loop spans 14 amino acids. Germline CDR1 reads SGHTA; CDR2 reads FQGNSA. CDR3 sequence reads: CASSPRLGRDEQFF. For the CDR3, the DNA is TGTGCCAGCAGCCCACGGCTGGGGAGGGATGAGCAGTTCTTC.

This chain connects TRBV5-1 to TRBJ2-6, with 9 bases identical to TRBD1. Trimming removed 4 bases from V and 0 bases from J; junction bases left unmatched: 8. Germline-derived CDR1 and CDR2 are SGHRS and YFSETQ. The CDR3 has 18 amino acids. The CDR3 loop reads CASSGEDRGISGANVLTF. In DNA, the CDR3 is TGCGCCAGCAGCGGGGAGGACAGGGGCATCTCTGGGGCCAACGTCCTGACTTTC.

J is TRBJ2-5 and V is TRBV28; 8 bases agree with TRBD1. This CDR3 is 17 amino acids long. The germline gives CDR1 MDHEN, CDR2 SYDVKM. The trim removed 2 bases at V and 1 base at J, leaving 9 bases unmatched. The CDR3 bases are TGTGCCAGCAGTTTACCCCGGACAGGGTCCCCCCAAGAGACCCAGTACTTC. It translates to CASSLPRTGSPQETQYF.

CDR3 sequence reads: CASSEGQTGPTRETQYF. The DNA for the CDR3 is TGTGCCAGCAGTGAGGGTCAGACAGGGCCGACGAGGGAGACCCAGTACTTC. The chain has TRBV2 and TRBJ2-5, with TRBD1 matching 7 bases. The CDR3 is made up of 17 amino acids. Looked up from germline, CDR1 is SNHLY and CDR2 is FYNNEI. The junction had 15 bases not matched to a gene; V was cut back by 3 bases and J by 5 bases.

This chain joins TRBV2 and TRBJ2-7; possible D gene TRBD2, 5 bases. The V end lost 1 base, the J end lost 3 bases, and 10 bases lay between the germline ends. Germline V gene lookup returns CDR1 SNHLY and CDR2 FYNNEI. There are 14 residues in the CDR3. Here the CDR3 reads CASSEVGVGYEQYV. In nucleotides, the CDR3 is TGTGCCAGCAGTGAAGTCGGGGTTGGCTACGAGCAGTACGTC.

This clone was recorded a few times. The J gene is TRBJ2-7, the V gene TRBV30; 7 bases are shared with TRBD2. Unmatched junction bases numbered 6, after V lost 4 bases and J lost 0 bases. The CDR3 extends over 14 amino acids. Germline CDR1 GTSNPN, CDR2 SVGIG (reference sequence). For the CDR3, the DNA is TGTGCCTGGAACCTAGCGGCTGGCTCCTACGAGCAGTACTTC. Translation gives CAWNLAAGSYEQYF.

This clone was found once. This chain links TRBV6-1 with TRBJ2-3, with 11 nucleotides matching TRBD2. Trimming cost V 0 bases and J 0 bases; bases outside gene matches: 2. CDR1 MNHNS and CDR2 SASEGT come from the germline V gene. This CDR3 contains 17 residues. The CDR3 DNA sequence: TGTGCCAGCAGTGAAGCAAGGACTAGCGGGAGCACAGATACGCAGTATTTT. This sequence encodes CASSEARTSGSTDTQYF.

V and J are TRBV7-9 and TRBJ2-1; D is unresolved. The CDR3 extends over 15 amino acids. Germline V gene data show CDR1 as SEHNR and CDR2 as FQNEAQ (reference sequence). Trimming took 4 bases from V and 0 from J, leaving 10 bases between them. The CDR3 DNA reads as TGTGCCAGCAGCTGGAGCCCCAGCTCCTACAATGAGCAGTTCTTC. It codes for CASSWSPSSYNEQFF.

The chain couples TRBV29-1 to TRBJ2-5, with 8 bases aligning to TRBD1. The CDR3 totals 12 residues. Germline CDR1 is SQVTM and CDR2 is ANQGSEA. V shed 7 bases, J shed 3 bases, and the junction held 4 bases outside the gene matches. DNA for the CDR3: TGCAGCGCCCAGGGGGCAGAAGAGACCCAGTACTTC. Amino acids: CSAQGAEETQYF. The variable domain in full, completed from reference TRBV29-1 and TRBJ2-5, reads SAVISQKPSRDICQRGTSLTIQCQVDSQVTMMFWYRQQPGQSLTLIATANQGSEATYESGFVIDKFPISRPNLTFSTLTVSNMSPEDSSIYLCSAQGAEETQYFGPGTRLLVL.

The J gene is TRBJ1-1, the V gene TRBV3-1 (or the pseudogene TRBV3-2), with unresolved D. With 2 bases removed from V and 0 bases from J, the gap between germline ends came to 19 bases. The CDR3 length is 18 residues. Germline V lookup: CDR1 LGHDT, CDR2 YNNKEL (reference sequence). CDR3 amino acids: CASSQPQVLLPMNTEAFF. For the CDR3, the DNA is TGTGCCAGCAGCCAACCACAAGTTCTTCTCCCAATGAACACTGAAGCTTTCTTT.

This rearrangement joins TRBV18 to TRBJ2-7; possibly TRBD2 for D (5 bases). Germline loops: CDR1 KGHSH, CDR2 LQKENI. V was shortened by 3 bases and J by 5 bases, with 14 bases between the two germline ends. The CDR3 consists of 14 residues. As DNA, the CDR3 is TGTGCCAGCTCACCGTCTACTAGAAGCGACGAGCAGTACGTC. Amino acids: CASSPSTRSDEQYV.

V is TRBV3-1 (or the pseudogene TRBV3-2) and J is TRBJ2-7; 12 bases are shared with TRBD2. After removal of 1 base from V and 6 bases from J, the junction contained 10 bases not matched to a gene. The CDR3 is 17 amino acids. Germline values: CDR1 LGHDT, CDR2 YNNKEL (reference sequence). Here the CDR3 reads CASSQVRLAGVPLEQYF. The CDR3 nucleotides are TGTGCCAGCAGCCAAGTGAGACTAGCGGGAGTCCCTCTCGAGCAGTACTTC.

The chain links TRBV12-3 or TRBV12-4 to TRBJ2-7; D not resolved. The CDR3 is made up of 12 amino acids. V was trimmed by 1 base and J by 7 bases, leaving 8 bases between them. Written as DNA, the CDR3 is TGTGCCAGCAGTTTAGGTAAGCTGGAGCAGTACGTC. This gives the protein CASSLGKLEQYV.

This chain uses TRBV27 with TRBJ2-7, with D maybe TRBD2 (5 bases). The CDR3 length is 14 residues. Per the germline V gene, CDR1 is MNHEY and CDR2 is SMNVEV (reference sequence). V lost 3 bases and J 3 bases, leaving 12 bases between the germline ends. CDR3 in DNA: TGTGCCAGCAGTTTGCGAGGGAGTAACTACGAGCAGTACTTC. Amino acids: CASSLRGSNYEQYF.

The V gene is TRBV11-2, the J gene TRBJ1-3, with 10 bases aligning to TRBD1. Germline V CDR1 and CDR2: SGHAT, FQNNGV. V shed 5 bases, J shed 8 bases, and the junction held 9 bases outside the gene matches. The CDR3 contains 15 residues. This chain's CDR3 is CASSIWDRGWDTIYF. DNA for the CDR3: TGTGCCAGCAGCATTTGGGACAGGGGATGGGACACCATATATTTT.

The chain is built from TRBV3-1 (or the pseudogene TRBV3-2) and TRBJ2-3, with D hard to call. CDR3 length: 12 residues. Germline CDR1 reads LGHDT; CDR2 reads YNNKEL (reference sequence). V lost 3 bases and J lost 3, with 4 bases in between. The CDR3 region is CASSQTTDTQYF. CDR3 in DNA: TGTGCCAGCAGCCAGACAACAGATACGCAGTATTTT.

This clone turned up a few times. The J gene is TRBJ2-7, the V gene TRBV18, with a tentative D call TRBD1 (5 bases). V was clipped by 0 bases and J by 5 bases, with 14 bases between them. This CDR3 is 15 amino acids long. The V gene's germline CDR1 is KGHSH and CDR2 LQKENI. CDR3 protein: CASSPPAQGSHEQYF. Written as DNA, the CDR3 is TGTGCCAGCTCACCACCGGCTCAGGGTTCACACGAGCAGTACTTC.

The CDR3 is CASSPRQTDYNEQFF. DNA of the CDR3: TGCGCCAGCAGCCCTAGACAGACTGACTACAATGAGCAGTTCTTC. This chain connects TRBV5-1 to TRBJ2-1, with D possibly being TRBD1 (5 bases). Deletions cut 4 bases from V and 3 bases from J, with 14 bases between. The CDR3 is made up of 15 amino acids. CDR1 is SGHRS, CDR2 YFSETQ, per germline.

The chain carries TRBV5-1 and TRBJ1-3; D not certain. Trimming left V 0 bases short and J 0 bases short, with 7 bases between. The CDR3 covers 15 residues. CDR1 and CDR2 from the germline V gene are SGHRS and YFSETQ. CDR3 sequence (DNA): TGCGCCAGCAGCTTGGACGCCAGCTCTGGAAACACCATATATTTT. It translates to CASSLDASSGNTIYF. Complete variable domain (other parts from reference TRBV5-1 and TRBJ1-3): KAGVTQTPRYLIKTRGQQVTLSCSPISGHRSVSWYQQTPGQGLQFLFEYFSETQRNKGNFPGRFSGRQFSNSRSEMNVSTLELGDSALYLCASSLDASSGNTIYFGEGSWLTVV.

The rearrangement uses TRBV2 and TRBJ1-6; TRBD1 is a possible D gene (5 bases). In germline, CDR1 is SNHLY, CDR2 FYNNEI. Trimming took off 8 bases at V and 8 bases at J, with 25 bases between the two ends. The CDR3 runs 17 residues. In nucleotides, the CDR3 is TGTGCCAGCGTTCAGCTTCAGGGCACTCTTACCTATTCACCCCTCCACTTT. Translating gives CASVQLQGTLTYSPLHF.

This rearrangement joins TRBV5-1 to TRBJ1-1; the match to TRBD1 covers 8 bases. CDR1 is SGHRS and CDR2 is YFSETQ in the germline V gene. The CDR3 runs to 17 residues. V lost 0 bases to trimming and J lost 0 bases; unmatched junction nucleotides: 7. In nucleotides, the CDR3 is TGCGCCAGCAGCTTGGGGATACAGGGGGGGATGAACACTGAAGCTTTCTTT. It encodes CASSLGIQGGMNTEAFF.

V is TRBV5-1 and J is TRBJ2-7, with no clear D. The CDR3 has 12 amino acids. CDR1 is SGHRS, CDR2 YFSETQ, per germline. V lost 7 bases, J lost 0 bases, and 8 bases lay in between. The CDR3 here is CASPSSSYEQYV. DNA for the CDR3: TGCGCCAGCCCCTCTAGCTCCTACGAGCAGTACGTC.